This TCR beta chain was sequenced during a study of blood T cell repertoires in COVID-19. Overall study context: Acute and convalescent COVID-19 specimens originated in the United States, Italy and Spain. The cDNA or gDNA used as material had been derived from T cells, B-cell-depleted T cells, or PBMCs.

The germline V gene encodes CDR1 LNHDA and CDR2 SQIVND (reference sequence). CDR3 size: 14 residues. Trimming took 1 base from V and 7 from J, leaving 11 bases between them. Per the study methods: For nucleated cells, counts were estimated from reference gene primer amplification. The repertoire was sequenced with immunoSEQ multiplex PCR; TCRdb's copy has only in-frame clones and lacks some. V and J calls and clone size are as listed in that table; D and trimming were resolved from the DNA. The table lists a few hundred thousand clones, about 85% of them singletons. This clone was found a few times. The receptor's source is a woman younger than 35 with acute or convalescent COVID-19. Sequenced sample: peripheral blood. The chain combines TRBV19 with TRBJ1-5; no clear D. CDR3 coding DNA: TGTGCCAGTAGTATAGTTGGGCTGATCCAGCCCCAGCATTTT. It codes for CASSIVGLIQPQHF.